This TCR beta chain originates from a study of blood T cell repertoires in COVID-19. Across the whole study: T cells, B-cell-depleted T cells, or PBMCs supplied cDNA or gDNA.

TCRdb's table, derived via immunoSEQ multiplex PCR, lists solely in-frame clones and lacks some. The sample shows around 160,000 clones, approximately 80% of them seen only once. The CDR3 has 16 residues. CDR1 and CDR2 from the germline V gene are LGHDT and YNNKEL (reference sequence). With V trimmed by 0 bases and J by 5 bases, 8 bases remained unmatched. Sequenced material: peripheral blood. This chain joins TRBV3-1 (or the pseudogene TRBV3-2) and TRBJ2-7; 9 bases are a match to TRBD1. This TCR was recovered from a human donor in a cohort sampled during active COVID-19. CDR3 sequence: CASSQEVTGGHHEQYF. DNA for the CDR3: TGTGCCAGCAGCCAAGAGGTTACAGGGGGCCATCACGAGCAGTACTTC.